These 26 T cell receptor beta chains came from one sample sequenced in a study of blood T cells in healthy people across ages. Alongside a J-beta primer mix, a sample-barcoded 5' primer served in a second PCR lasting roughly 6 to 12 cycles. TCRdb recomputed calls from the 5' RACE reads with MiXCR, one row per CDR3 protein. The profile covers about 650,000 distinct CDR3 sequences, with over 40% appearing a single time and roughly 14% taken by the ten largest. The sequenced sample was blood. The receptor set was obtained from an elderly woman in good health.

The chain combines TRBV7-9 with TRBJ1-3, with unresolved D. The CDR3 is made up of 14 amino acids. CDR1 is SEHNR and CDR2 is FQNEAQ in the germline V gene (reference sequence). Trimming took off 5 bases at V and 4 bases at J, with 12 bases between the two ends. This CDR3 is CASSQTGKGNTIYF. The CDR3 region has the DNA TGTGCCAGCAGCCAAACTGGGAAGGGAAACACCATATATTTT.

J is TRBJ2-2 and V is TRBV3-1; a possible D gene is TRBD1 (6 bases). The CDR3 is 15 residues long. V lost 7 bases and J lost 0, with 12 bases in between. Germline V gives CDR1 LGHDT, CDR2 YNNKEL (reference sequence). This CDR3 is CASTLDSPNTGELFF. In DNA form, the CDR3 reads TGTGCCAGCACTCTGGACAGCCCGAACACCGGGGAGCTGTTTTTT.

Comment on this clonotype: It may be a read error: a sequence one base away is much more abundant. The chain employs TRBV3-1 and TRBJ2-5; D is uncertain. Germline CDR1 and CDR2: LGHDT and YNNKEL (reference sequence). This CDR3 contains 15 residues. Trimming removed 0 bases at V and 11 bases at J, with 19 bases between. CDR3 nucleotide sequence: TGTGCCAGCAGCCAAGAGGGCAGTTATTACAATGAGCAGTACTTC. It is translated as CASSQEGSYYNEQYF.

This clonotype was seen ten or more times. The CDR3 sequence: CASSLHLGQGDYGYTF. DNA of the CDR3: TGCGCCAGCAGCCTACATTTGGGGCAGGGAGACTATGGCTACACCTTC. This sequence joins TRBV4-1 and TRBJ1-2; tentatively, D is TRBD1 (5 bases). This CDR3 region has 16 residues. Trimming took off 4 bases at V and 3 bases at J, with 18 bases between the two ends. Per the germline V gene, CDR1 is MGHRA and CDR2 is YSYEKL.

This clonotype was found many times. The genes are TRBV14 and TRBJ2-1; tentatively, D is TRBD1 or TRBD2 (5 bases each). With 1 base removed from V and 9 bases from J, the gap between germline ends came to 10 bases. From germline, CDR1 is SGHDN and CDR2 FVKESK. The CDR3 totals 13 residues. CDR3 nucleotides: TGTGCCAGCAGCCAAGGGATTGGGACTGAGCAGTTCTTC. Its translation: CASSQGIGTEQFF.

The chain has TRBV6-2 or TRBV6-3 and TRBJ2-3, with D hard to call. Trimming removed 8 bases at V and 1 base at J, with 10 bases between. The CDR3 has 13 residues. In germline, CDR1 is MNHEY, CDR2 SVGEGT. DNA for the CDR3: TGTGCCAGCCACCCGGCTGGCACAGATACGCAGTATTTT. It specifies CASHPAGTDTQYF.

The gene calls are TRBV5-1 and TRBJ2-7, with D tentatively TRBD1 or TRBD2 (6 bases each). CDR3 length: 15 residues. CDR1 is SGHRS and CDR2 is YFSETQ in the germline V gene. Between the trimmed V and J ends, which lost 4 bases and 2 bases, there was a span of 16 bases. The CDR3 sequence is CASSPLGGGTYEQYF. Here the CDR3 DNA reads TGCGCCAGCAGCCCGCTGGGGGGCGGAACCTACGAGCAGTACTTC.

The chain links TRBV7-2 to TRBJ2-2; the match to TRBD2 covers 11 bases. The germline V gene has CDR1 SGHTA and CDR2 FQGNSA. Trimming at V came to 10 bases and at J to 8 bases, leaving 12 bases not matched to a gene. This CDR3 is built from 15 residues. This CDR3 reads CATTVLAGVSGELFF. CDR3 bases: TGTGCCACCACAGTACTAGCGGGAGTTTCGGGGGAGCTGTTTTTT.

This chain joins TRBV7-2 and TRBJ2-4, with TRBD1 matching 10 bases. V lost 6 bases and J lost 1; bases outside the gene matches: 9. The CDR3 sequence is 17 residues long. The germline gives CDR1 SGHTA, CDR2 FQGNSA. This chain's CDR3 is CASRPDRGRGAKNIQYF. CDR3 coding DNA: TGTGCCAGCAGACCTGACAGGGGGCGGGGGGCCAAAAACATTCAGTACTTC.

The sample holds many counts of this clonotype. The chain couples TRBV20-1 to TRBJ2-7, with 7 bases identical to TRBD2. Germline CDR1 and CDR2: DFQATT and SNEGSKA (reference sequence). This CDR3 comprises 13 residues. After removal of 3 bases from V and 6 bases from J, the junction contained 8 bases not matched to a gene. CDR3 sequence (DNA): TGCAGTGCTAGTTGGGGGGGAGGGCCCGAGCAGTACTTC. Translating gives CSASWGGGPEQYF.

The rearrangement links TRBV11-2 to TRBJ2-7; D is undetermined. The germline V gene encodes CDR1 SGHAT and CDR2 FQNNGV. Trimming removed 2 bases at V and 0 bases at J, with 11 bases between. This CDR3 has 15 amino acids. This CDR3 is CASSLSRLDSYEQYF. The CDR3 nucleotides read TGTGCCAGCAGCTTAAGCCGGCTGGACTCCTACGAGCAGTACTTC.

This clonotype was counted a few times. CDR3 sequence reads: CASGQGTYNEQFF. In DNA, the CDR3 is TGTGCCAGCGGCCAGGGGACCTACAATGAGCAGTTCTTC. The rearrangement joins TRBV2 to TRBJ2-1, with D tentatively TRBD1 (6 bases). CDR1 and CDR2 (germline): SNHLY, FYNNEI. V dropped 8 bases and J dropped 2 bases, with 10 bases sitting between them. The CDR3 runs to 13 residues.

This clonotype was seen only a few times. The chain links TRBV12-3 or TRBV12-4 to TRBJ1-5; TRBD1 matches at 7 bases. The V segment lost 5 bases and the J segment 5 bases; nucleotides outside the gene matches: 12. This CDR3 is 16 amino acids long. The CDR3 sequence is CASSPGGRGRYQPQHF. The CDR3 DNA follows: TGTGCCAGCAGTCCCGGCGGCAGGGGGAGGTATCAGCCCCAGCATTTT.

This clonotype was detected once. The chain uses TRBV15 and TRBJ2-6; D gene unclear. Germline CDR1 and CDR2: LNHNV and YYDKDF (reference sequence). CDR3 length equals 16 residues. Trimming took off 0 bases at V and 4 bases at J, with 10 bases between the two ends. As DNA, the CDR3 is TGTGCCACCAGCAGAGATTCACCGGCCGGGGCCAACGTCCTGACTTTC. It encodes CATSRDSPAGANVLTF.

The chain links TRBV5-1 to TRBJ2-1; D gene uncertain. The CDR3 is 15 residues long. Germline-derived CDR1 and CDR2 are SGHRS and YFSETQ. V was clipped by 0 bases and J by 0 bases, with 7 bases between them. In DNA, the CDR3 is TGCGCCAGCAGCTTGGAAGATAGCTCCTACAATGAGCAGTTCTTC. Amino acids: CASSLEDSSYNEQFF.

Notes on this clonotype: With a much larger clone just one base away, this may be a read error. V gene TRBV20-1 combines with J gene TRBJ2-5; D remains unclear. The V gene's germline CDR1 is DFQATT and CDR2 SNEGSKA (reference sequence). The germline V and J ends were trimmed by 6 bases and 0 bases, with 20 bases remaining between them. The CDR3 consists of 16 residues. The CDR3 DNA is TGCAGTGCCCGTCCTCGAAGCGCCCACTACCAAGAGACCCAGTACTTC. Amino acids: CSARPRSAHYQETQYF.

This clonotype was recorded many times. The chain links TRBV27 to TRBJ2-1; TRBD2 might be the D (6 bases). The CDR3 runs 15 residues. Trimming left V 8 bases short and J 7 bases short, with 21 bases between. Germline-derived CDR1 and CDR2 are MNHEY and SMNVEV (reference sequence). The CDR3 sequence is CASGYGGIVGNEQFF. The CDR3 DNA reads TGTGCCAGCGGATACGGCGGGATTGTCGGGAATGAGCAGTTCTTC.

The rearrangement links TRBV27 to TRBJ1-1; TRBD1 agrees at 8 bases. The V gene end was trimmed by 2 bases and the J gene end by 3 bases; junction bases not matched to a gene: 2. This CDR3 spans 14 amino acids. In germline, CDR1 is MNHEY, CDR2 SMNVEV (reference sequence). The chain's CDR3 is CASSLRTGYTEAFF. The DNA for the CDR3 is TGTGCCAGCAGTTTACGGACAGGGTACACTGAAGCTTTCTTT.

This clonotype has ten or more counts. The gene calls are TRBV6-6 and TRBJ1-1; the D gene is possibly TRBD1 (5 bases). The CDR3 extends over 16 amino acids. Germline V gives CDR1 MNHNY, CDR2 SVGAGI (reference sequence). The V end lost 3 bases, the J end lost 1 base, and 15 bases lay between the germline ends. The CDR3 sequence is CASSYGPPGANTEAFF. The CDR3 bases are TGTGCCAGCAGTTATGGACCGCCCGGGGCGAACACTGAAGCTTTCTTT.

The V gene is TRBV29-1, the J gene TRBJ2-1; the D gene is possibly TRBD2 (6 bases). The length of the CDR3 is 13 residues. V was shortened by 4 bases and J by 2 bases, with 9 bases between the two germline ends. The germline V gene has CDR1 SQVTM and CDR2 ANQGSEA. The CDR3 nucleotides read TGCAGCGTTGCTGGGGGGACCTACAATGAGCAGTTCTTC. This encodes CSVAGGTYNEQFF.

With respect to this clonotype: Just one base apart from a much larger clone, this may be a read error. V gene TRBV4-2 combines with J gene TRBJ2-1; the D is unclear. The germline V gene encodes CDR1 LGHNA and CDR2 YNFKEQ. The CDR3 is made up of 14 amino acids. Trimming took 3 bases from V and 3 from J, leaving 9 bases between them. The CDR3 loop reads CASSHVGGYNEQFF. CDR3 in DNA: TGTGCCAGCAGCCACGTGGGCGGCTACAATGAGCAGTTCTTC.

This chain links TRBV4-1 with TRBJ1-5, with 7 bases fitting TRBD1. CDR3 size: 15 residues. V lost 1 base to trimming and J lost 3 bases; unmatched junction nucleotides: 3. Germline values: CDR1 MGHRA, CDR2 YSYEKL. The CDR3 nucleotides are TGCGCCAGCAGCCAAGCGGACAGGTCCAATCAGCCCCAGCATTTT. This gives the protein CASSQADRSNQPQHF.

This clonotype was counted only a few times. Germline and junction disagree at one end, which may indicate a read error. The CDR3 sequence: CAISESGQGSHQPQHF. Written as DNA, the CDR3 is TGTGCCATCAGTGAGTCGGGTCAGGGTAGCCATCAGCCCCAGCATTTT. This sequence joins TRBV10-3 and TRBJ1-5, with a tentative D call TRBD1 (5 bases). The CDR3 has 16 amino acids. Germline V gene lookup returns CDR1 ENHRY and CDR2 SYGVKD.

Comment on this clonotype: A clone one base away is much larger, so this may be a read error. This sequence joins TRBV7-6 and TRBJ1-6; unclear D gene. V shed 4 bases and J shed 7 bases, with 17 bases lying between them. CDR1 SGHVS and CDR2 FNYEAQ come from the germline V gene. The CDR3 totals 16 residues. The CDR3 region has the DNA TGTGCCAGCAGCTCCACAGAGGTGATAGGAAATTCACCCCTCCACTTT. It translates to CASSSTEVIGNSPLHF.

CDR3 sequence (DNA): TGTGCCAGCATTACAGGGGGCGAGCAGTACTTC. This sequence encodes CASITGGEQYF. The genes are TRBV21-1 and TRBJ2-7; TRBD1, the D gene given by the table, was not confirmed from the DNA. TRBV21-1 is flagged as a pseudogene. The CDR3 totals 11 residues.

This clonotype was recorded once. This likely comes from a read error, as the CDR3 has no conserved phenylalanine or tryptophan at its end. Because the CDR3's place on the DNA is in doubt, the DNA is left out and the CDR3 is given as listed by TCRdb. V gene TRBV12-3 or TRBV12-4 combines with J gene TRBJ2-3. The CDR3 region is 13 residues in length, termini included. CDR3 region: CASSRAVTDTQYS.